This TCR beta chain was sequenced for a study of T-cell memory formation after mild COVID-19. Study at large: Across donors, TCR clusters were largely donor specific.

Study-level points and caveats: The study found balanced CD4/CD8 in clones contracting day 15 to 85 and a CD4+ lean in later expanders. The second-wave clones peaking on day 37 were not confirmed as SARS-CoV-2-specific. Contracting CD4+ clones lay largely in CM and EM, with CD8+ ones residing in EMRA.

In its sample, this clonotype was seen many times. Its antigen remains unidentified. V was cut by 0 bases and J by 5 bases, with 16 bases left in between. The length of the CDR3 is 16 residues. CDR1 is LGHNA and CDR2 is YSLEER in the germline V gene. TCRdb fed the 5' RACE reads into MiXCR, producing one record per CDR3 protein. The profile shows some 350,000 distinct CDR3 sequences, under 15% of them singletons. The sample comprised PBMCs or a T cell subset sorted from them (not recorded which). V and J are TRBV4-3 and TRBJ2-5; possibly TRBD2 for D (6 bases). The origin of this receptor is a man younger than 35 who had mild COVID-19 (a few samples of this study predate the infection). Cell type and time point are not known. CDR3 residues: CASSQEEEGRGETQYF. The CDR3 DNA reads as TGCGCCAGCAGCCAAGAGGAGGAGGGCCGAGGGGAGACCCAGTACTTC.